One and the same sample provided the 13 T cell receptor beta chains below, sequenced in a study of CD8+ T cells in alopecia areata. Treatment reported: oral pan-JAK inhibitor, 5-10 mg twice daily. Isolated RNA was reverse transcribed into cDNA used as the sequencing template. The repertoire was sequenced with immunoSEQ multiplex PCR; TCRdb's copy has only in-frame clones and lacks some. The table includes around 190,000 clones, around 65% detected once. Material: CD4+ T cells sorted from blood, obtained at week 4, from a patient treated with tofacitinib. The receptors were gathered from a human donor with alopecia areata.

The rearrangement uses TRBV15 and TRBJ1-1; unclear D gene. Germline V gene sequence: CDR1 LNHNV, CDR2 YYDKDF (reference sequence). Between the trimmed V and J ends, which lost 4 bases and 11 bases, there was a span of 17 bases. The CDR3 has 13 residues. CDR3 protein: CATSNGRSSSAFF. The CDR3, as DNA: TGTGCCACCAGCAATGGTCGGTCAAGCAGTGCTTTCTTT.

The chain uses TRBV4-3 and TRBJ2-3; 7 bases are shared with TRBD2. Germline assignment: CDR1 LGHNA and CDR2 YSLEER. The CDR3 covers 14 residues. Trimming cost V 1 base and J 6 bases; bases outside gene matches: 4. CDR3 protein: CASSQGLASDTQYF. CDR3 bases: TGCGCCAGCAGCCAAGGACTAGCATCTGATACGCAGTATTTT.

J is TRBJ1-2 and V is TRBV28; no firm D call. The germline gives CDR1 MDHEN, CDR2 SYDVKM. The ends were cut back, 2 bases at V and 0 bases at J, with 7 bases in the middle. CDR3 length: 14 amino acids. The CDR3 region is CASSLVTANYGYTF. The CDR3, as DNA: TGTGCCAGCAGTTTAGTTACAGCTAACTATGGCTACACCTTC.

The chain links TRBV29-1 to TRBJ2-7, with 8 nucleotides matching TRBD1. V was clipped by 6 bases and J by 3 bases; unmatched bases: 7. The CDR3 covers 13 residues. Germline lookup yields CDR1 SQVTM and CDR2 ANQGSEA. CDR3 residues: CSVAGQGGYEQYF. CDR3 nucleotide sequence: TGCAGCGTGGCCGGACAGGGCGGCTACGAGCAGTACTTC.

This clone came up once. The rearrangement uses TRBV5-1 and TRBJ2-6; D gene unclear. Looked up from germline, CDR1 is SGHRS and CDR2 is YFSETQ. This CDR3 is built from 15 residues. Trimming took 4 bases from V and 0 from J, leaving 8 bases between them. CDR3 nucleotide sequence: TGCGCCAGCAGCCCCGGTCCCTCTGGGGCCAACGTCCTGACTTTC. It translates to CASSPGPSGANVLTF. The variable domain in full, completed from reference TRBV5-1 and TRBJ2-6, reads KAGVTQTPRYLIKTRGQQVTLSCSPISGHRSVSWYQQTPGQGLQFLFEYFSETQRNKGNFPGRFSGRQFSNSRSEMNVSTLELGDSALYLCASSPGPSGANVLTFGAGSRLTVL.

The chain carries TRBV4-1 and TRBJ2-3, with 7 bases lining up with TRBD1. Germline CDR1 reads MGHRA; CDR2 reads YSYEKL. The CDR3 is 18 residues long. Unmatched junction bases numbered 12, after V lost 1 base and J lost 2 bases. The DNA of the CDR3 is TGCGCCAGCAGCCAAGCCCCGGGGACAGTCTCCCACACAGATACGCAGTATTTT. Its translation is CASSQAPGTVSHTDTQYF.

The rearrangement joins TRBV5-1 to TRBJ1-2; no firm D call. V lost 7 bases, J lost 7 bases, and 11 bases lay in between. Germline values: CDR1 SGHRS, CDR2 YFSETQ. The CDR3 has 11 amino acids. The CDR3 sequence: CASRETSGYTF. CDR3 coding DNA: TGCGCCAGCCGGGAGACATCTGGCTACACCTTC.

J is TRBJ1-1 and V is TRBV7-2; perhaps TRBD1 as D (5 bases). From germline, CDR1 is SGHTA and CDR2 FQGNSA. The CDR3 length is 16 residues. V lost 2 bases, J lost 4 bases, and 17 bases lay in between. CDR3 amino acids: CASSLRGDLRGTEAFF. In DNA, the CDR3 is TGTGCCAGCAGCTTACGGGGGGACCTACGGGGCACTGAAGCTTTCTTT.

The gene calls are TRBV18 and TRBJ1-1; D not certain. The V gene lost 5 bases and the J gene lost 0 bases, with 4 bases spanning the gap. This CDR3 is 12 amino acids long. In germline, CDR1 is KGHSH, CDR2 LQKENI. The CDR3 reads CASSTMNTEAFF. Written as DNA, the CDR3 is TGTGCCAGCTCAACTATGAACACTGAAGCTTTCTTT.

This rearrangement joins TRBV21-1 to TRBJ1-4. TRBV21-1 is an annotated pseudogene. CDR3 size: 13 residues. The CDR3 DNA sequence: TGTGCCAGGCGGACGGCCACTAATGAAAAACTGTTTTTT. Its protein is CARRTATNEKLFF.

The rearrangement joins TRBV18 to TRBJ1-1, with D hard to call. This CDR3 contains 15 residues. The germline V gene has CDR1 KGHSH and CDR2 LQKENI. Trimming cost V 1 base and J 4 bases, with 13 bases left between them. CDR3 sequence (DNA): TGTGCCAGCTCACCACAGCCTTCCCCTGGCACTGAAGCTTTCTTT. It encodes CASSPQPSPGTEAFF.

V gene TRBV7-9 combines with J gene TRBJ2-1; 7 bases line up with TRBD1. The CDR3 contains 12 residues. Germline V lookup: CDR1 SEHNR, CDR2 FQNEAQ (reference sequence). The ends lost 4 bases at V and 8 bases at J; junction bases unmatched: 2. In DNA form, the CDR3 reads TGTGCCAGCAGCTATCAGGGGGATGAGCAGTTCTTC. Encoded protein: CASSYQGDEQFF.

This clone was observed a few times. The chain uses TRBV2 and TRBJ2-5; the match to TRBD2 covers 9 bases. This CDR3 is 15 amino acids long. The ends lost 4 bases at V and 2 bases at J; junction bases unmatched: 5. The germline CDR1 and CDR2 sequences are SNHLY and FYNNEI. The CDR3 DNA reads TGTGCCAGCAGTGGCCAGCGGGGGGCTCAAGAGACCCAGTACTTC. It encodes CASSGQRGAQETQYF.